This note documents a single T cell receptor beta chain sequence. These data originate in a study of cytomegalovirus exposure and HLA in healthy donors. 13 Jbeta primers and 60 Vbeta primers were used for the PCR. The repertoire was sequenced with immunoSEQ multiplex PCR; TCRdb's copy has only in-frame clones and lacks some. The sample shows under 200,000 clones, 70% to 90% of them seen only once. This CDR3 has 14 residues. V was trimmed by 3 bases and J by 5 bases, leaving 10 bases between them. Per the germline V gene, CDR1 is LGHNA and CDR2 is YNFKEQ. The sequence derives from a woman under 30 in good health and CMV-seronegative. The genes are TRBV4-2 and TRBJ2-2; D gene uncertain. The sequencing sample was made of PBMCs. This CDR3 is CASSQHKETGELFF. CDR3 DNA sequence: TGTGCCAGCAGCCAGCATAAGGAGACCGGGGAGCTGTTTTTT.